Listed here are 22 T cell receptor beta chains from one sample, sequenced in a study of vaccination effects on CD4 cells after COVID-19. TCRdb keeps only in-frame clones here, not all; method: immunoSEQ multiplex PCR. The table shows some 25,000 clones, with around 70% occurring only once. Antigen-specific CD4+ T cells expanded by the ViraFEST assay with viral peptide pools were then sequenced. Culture lasted under 13 days before CD4+ T cell isolation. The vaccine given was either BNT162b2 or mRNA-1273, in two doses. Their antigens remain unidentified. The sequencing here drew on CD4+ T cells from PBMCs cultured with SARS-CoV-2 spike peptides, taken after COVID-19 vaccination. All receptors come from a human donor who received a COVID-19 vaccine.

The chain couples TRBV6-4 to TRBJ2-1; TRBD2 aligns across 12 bases. With V trimmed by 2 bases and J by 5 bases, 1 base remained unmatched. The CDR3 is 15 residues long. Germline V CDR1 and CDR2: MRHNA, SNTAGT. CDR3 sequence reads: CASSDGLAGNNEQFF. The CDR3 coding sequence is TGTGCCAGCAGTGACGGACTAGCGGGGAACAATGAGCAGTTCTTC.

V gene TRBV6-1 combines with J gene TRBJ1-3, with no clear D. Germline loops: CDR1 MNHNS, CDR2 SASEGT. This CDR3 is built from 14 residues. Trimming took 1 base from V and 2 from J, leaving 6 bases between them. For the CDR3, the DNA is TGTGCCAGCAGTGAAGGCTGGGCTGGAAACACCATATATTTT. Translated: CASSEGWAGNTIYF.

The CDR3 here is CASSYRVPETQYF. CDR3 nucleotides: TGTGCCAGCAGTTACAGGGTTCCGGAGACCCAGTACTTC. The chain links TRBV6-5 to TRBJ2-5; no clear D. CDR3 length equals 13 residues. Trimming took off 2 bases at V and 5 bases at J, with 9 bases between the two ends. CDR1 is MNHEY and CDR2 is SVGAGI in the germline V gene.

The chain joins TRBV18 to TRBJ2-2, with D possibly being TRBD1 (6 bases). CDR1 and CDR2 from the germline V gene are KGHSH and LQKENI. V lost 5 bases and J lost 4, with 8 bases in between. There are 13 residues in the CDR3. The CDR3 DNA reads as TGTGCCAGCTCAGGGGGCGGCACCGGGGAGCTGTTTTTT. Its protein is CASSGGGTGELFF.

J is TRBJ2-3 and V is TRBV24-1, with 8 bases fitting TRBD1. CDR1 and CDR2 (germline): KGHDR, SFDVKD. The V segment lost 4 bases and the J segment 2 bases; nucleotides outside the gene matches: 19. The CDR3 length is 20 residues. CDR3 sequence (DNA): TGTGCCACCAGTGAGAAGGGATCTCAGCCAGGGGGCCACATCACAGATACGCAGTATTTT. Amino acids: CATSEKGSQPGGHITDTQYF.

The V gene is TRBV5-4, the J gene TRBJ2-7, with D possibly being TRBD1 (5 bases). CDR1 and CDR2 (germline): SGHNT, YYREEE (reference sequence). The CDR3 totals 12 residues. V was clipped by 2 bases and J by 3 bases, with 6 bases between them. CDR3 protein: CASSFDSYEQYF. The CDR3 DNA sequence: TGTGCCAGCAGCTTCGACAGCTACGAGCAGTACTTC.

The chain carries TRBV5-1 and TRBJ1-1; 8 bases are shared with TRBD1. The germline CDR1 and CDR2 sequences are SGHRS and YFSETQ. The length of the CDR3 is 17 residues. V shed 5 bases, J shed 0 bases, and the junction held 12 bases outside the gene matches. The CDR3 protein is CASRLQGGGLMNTEAFF. The CDR3 DNA reads TGCGCCAGCAGACTACAGGGGGGGGGCCTCATGAACACTGAAGCTTTCTTT.

A single count supports this clone. The genes are TRBV2 and TRBJ2-3; 9 nucleotides match TRBD1. Germline-derived CDR1 and CDR2 are SNHLY and FYNNEI. This CDR3 has 13 residues. Trimming removed 7 bases from V and 6 bases from J; junction bases left unmatched: 5. The CDR3 DNA is TGTGCCAGCACCGGGACAGGGATGGATACGCAGTATTTT. It codes for CASTGTGMDTQYF. Full variable domain (remainder filled in from reference TRBV2 and TRBJ2-3): EPEVTQTPSHQVTQMGQEVILRCVPISNHLYFYWYRQILGQKVEFLVSFYNNEISEKSEIFDDQFSVERPDGSNFTLKIRSTKLEDSAMYFCASTGTGMDTQYFGPGTRLTVL.

This clone was observed a single time. The chain recombines TRBV30 with TRBJ1-1; 11 bases align to TRBD1. Germline V CDR1 and CDR2: GTSNPN, SVGIG (reference sequence). V was clipped by 3 bases and J by 1 base; unmatched bases: 13. The CDR3 extends over 18 amino acids. CDR3 protein: CAWSPSDRGRGKNTEAFF. The CDR3 nucleotides read TGTGCCTGGAGCCCCTCGGACAGGGGGCGGGGTAAGAACACTGAAGCTTTCTTT.

The rearrangement uses TRBV7-9 and TRBJ1-2, with no clear D. V lost 3 bases and J lost 7, with 9 bases in between. The germline V gene encodes CDR1 SEHNR and CDR2 FQNEAQ (reference sequence). The CDR3 totals 12 residues. CDR3 DNA sequence: TGTGCCAGCAGCTTTCGGGCCTCTGGCTACACCTTC. Protein sequence: CASSFRASGYTF.

The CDR3 DNA sequence: TGTGCCAGTAGTATAAGCGGACGGACCCTCCTCTCTGGGGCCAACGTCCTGACTTTC. It yields the protein CASSISGRTLLSGANVLTF. The chain uses TRBV19 and TRBJ2-6; D is possibly TRBD2 (5 bases). V lost 2 bases and J 0 bases, leaving 17 bases between the germline ends. CDR1 is LNHDA and CDR2 is SQIVND in the germline V gene (reference sequence). The CDR3 spans 19 residues.

V gene TRBV4-1 combines with J gene TRBJ1-4; TRBD1 is a possible D gene (5 bases). This CDR3 spans 15 amino acids. Trimming took 0 bases from V and 5 from J, leaving 10 bases between them. The V gene's germline CDR1 is MGHRA and CDR2 YSYEKL. The CDR3 DNA sequence: TGCGCCAGCAGCCAAGAAAAGGGGTTCAATGAAAAACTGTTTTTT. Translated, it gives CASSQEKGFNEKLFF.

The chain links TRBV18 to TRBJ2-1; tentatively, D is TRBD2 (6 bases). V gave up 4 bases and J gave up 3 bases, with 10 bases separating them. Per the germline V gene, CDR1 is KGHSH and CDR2 is LQKENI. This CDR3 is 14 amino acids long. The CDR3, as DNA: TGTGCCAGCTCACGTCGGGAGAGCTACAATGAGCAGTTCTTC. Protein: CASSRRESYNEQFF.

This chain joins TRBV27 and TRBJ1-2; D perhaps matches TRBD1 (5 bases). Germline V CDR1 and CDR2: MNHEY, SMNVEV (reference sequence). The CDR3 loop spans 13 amino acids. The V end lost 2 bases, the J end lost 6 bases, and 10 bases lay between the germline ends. CDR3 protein: CASSLRGGNGYTF. The DNA of the CDR3 is TGTGCCAGCAGTTTACGGGGGGGAAATGGCTACACCTTC.

The rearrangement joins TRBV3-1 (or the pseudogene TRBV3-2) to TRBJ1-5; no clear D. This CDR3 has 13 amino acids. Trimming stripped 1 base from V and 9 bases from J, with 10 bases between. CDR1 is LGHDT and CDR2 is YNNKEL in the germline V gene (reference sequence). CDR3 sequence: CASSQASSGPQHF. The CDR3 DNA sequence: TGTGCCAGCAGCCAAGCGAGCTCAGGGCCCCAGCATTTT.

V is TRBV7-9 and J is TRBJ2-3, with a weak D call TRBD1 (6 bases). V gave up 0 bases and J gave up 2 bases, with 15 bases separating them. The CDR3 is 17 residues long. CDR1 and CDR2 (germline): SEHNR, FQNEAQ (reference sequence). The CDR3 nucleotides are TGTGCCAGCAGCTTAGCGCGGCAGGGGAGTTACACAGATACGCAGTATTTT. Translating gives CASSLARQGSYTDTQYF.

The V and J genes are TRBV7-9 and TRBJ2-7; D might be TRBD1 or TRBD2, each matching 5 bases. Germline V gene lookup returns CDR1 SEHNR and CDR2 FQNEAQ (reference sequence). V dropped 0 bases and J dropped 1 base, with 13 bases sitting between them. The CDR3 contains 16 residues. This chain's CDR3 is CASSLAGPGTSYEQYF. As DNA, the CDR3 is TGTGCCAGCAGCTTAGCGGGGCCAGGGACGTCCTACGAGCAGTACTTC.

This chain joins TRBV6-2 or TRBV6-3 and TRBJ2-5, with 15 positions matching TRBD2. V shed 2 bases, J shed 8 bases, and the junction held 18 bases outside the gene matches. CDR1 is MNHEY, CDR2 SVGEGT, per germline. There are 20 residues in the CDR3. The CDR3, as DNA: TGTGCCAGCAGTTACCGCGTGGGACTAGCGGGAGGAGAATCCAAGATCACCCAGTACTTC. It is translated as CASSYRVGLAGGESKITQYF.

This clone has only one observation. The chain recombines TRBV25-1 with TRBJ1-1; 8 bases align to TRBD1. From germline, CDR1 is MGHDK and CDR2 SYGVNS. The CDR3 has 14 amino acids. V lost 9 bases to trimming and J lost 4 bases; unmatched junction nucleotides: 10. As DNA, the CDR3 is TGTGCCAGTAATCCGGACAGGGCGGGCACTGAAGCTTTCTTT. Amino acid sequence: CASNPDRAGTEAFF.

This sequence joins TRBV6-5 and TRBJ1-1; TRBD1 might be the D (5 bases). In germline, CDR1 is MNHEY, CDR2 SVGAGI. The CDR3 contains 12 residues. The germline V and J ends were trimmed by 2 bases and 8 bases, with 9 bases remaining between them. The CDR3, as DNA: TGTGCCAGCAGTTACGGGGCAGGGGAAGCTTTCTTT. This codes for CASSYGAGEAFF.

The chain uses TRBV30 and TRBJ2-2, with TRBD1 matching 8 bases. Germline loops: CDR1 GTSNPN, CDR2 SVGIG (reference sequence). V dropped 3 bases and J dropped 7; count of bases not matched to a gene: 10. This CDR3 is built from 15 residues. This CDR3 is CAWSVDRGRGGELFF. The CDR3 nucleotides read TGTGCCTGGAGCGTCGACAGGGGCAGGGGCGGGGAGCTGTTTTTT.

V gene TRBV3-1 (or the pseudogene TRBV3-2) combines with J gene TRBJ2-1; D gene ambiguous. Germline V CDR1 and CDR2: LGHDT, YNNKEL (reference sequence). Trimming pared 1 base from V and 15 bases from J, leaving 10 bases between. This CDR3 has 11 residues. The CDR3 is CASSQGAVPFF. Here the CDR3 DNA reads TGTGCCAGCAGCCAAGGGGCAGTGCCGTTCTTC.